This TCR beta chain derives from a study of tumor-infiltrating lymphocytes in primary liver carcinoma. Study results and limitations: The proportion of top clones found throughout all five tumor regions was only about 8-25%. Tumor-adjacent and tumor-blood pairs shared a smaller degree of overlap than tumor region pairs.

Co-extracting RNA and DNA was done with 20-30 mg of unsorted bulk tissue as input. The patients carried chronic HBV infection and had received no treatment. Each tumor sample had over 85% viable tumor cells. With a constant-region primer, TCR beta cDNA was made from 500 ng of total RNA. Libraries for TCR beta were built through three nested multiplex PCR rounds, which together made up a slightly modified ARM-PCR procedure. The two initial PCR rounds, around 11 cycles each, used TRBV1-TRBV30 forward and C-beta reverse primers. MiXCR was run by TCRdb on the multiplex PCR reads, yielding one entry per CDR3 protein. The data show fewer than 90,000 distinct CDR3 sequences, 72% seen once. The CDR3 spans 11 residues. Germline V gene lookup returns CDR1 MNHEY and CDR2 SVGEGT. This clonotype was seen a handful of times. As yet, its antigen is unknown. An end of the junction does not agree with germline; a read error may underlie this.

Specimen: liver tumor tissue from sampling region 1. Sample subset: tumor region T1, superior pole. This chain uses TRBV6-2 or TRBV6-3 with TRBJ1-1; possibly TRBD1 for D (5 bases). This TCR came from a middle-aged man with primary liver carcinoma and hepatitis B virus infection. The CDR3 sequence: CASSRGFEAIF. In DNA, the CDR3 is TGTGCCAGCAGTCGGGGGTTTGAAGCTATCTTT.